One and the same sample provided the 32 T cell receptor beta chains below, sequenced in a study of blood T cell repertoires in COVID-19. Only in-frame clones appear in the TCRdb table, and some are missing; sequencing was by immunoSEQ multiplex PCR. This sample yields under 200,000 clones, of which approximately 80% are seen a single time; under 8% belongs to the top ten. The sequenced sample was peripheral blood. These receptors originate from a man aged 55-75 years with acute or convalescent COVID-19.

This clone was seen only a few times. This rearrangement joins TRBV18 to TRBJ2-4; 11 bases map to TRBD1. Germline CDR1 reads KGHSH; CDR2 reads LQKENI. The CDR3 is 18 residues long. Trimming removed 4 bases from V and 2 bases from J; junction bases left unmatched: 10. This chain's CDR3 is CASSQADRGLRTKNIQYF. In DNA form, the CDR3 reads TGTGCCAGCTCACAGGCGGACAGGGGGCTGAGGACCAAAAACATTCAGTACTTC.

V usage is TRBV7-2 and J usage is TRBJ1-1; D is unresolved. Trimming pared 6 bases from V and 7 bases from J, leaving 18 bases between. The CDR3 length is 14 residues. Germline values: CDR1 SGHTA, CDR2 FQGNSA. The chain's CDR3 is CASSLRWTAFEAFF. Here the CDR3 DNA reads TGTGCCAGCAGTTTAAGGTGGACTGCCTTTGAAGCTTTCTTT.

This clone is a singleton in its sample. The V and J genes are TRBV29-1 and TRBJ2-1; D is perhaps TRBD2 (6 bases). V dropped 6 bases and J dropped 4 bases, with 16 bases sitting between them. The CDR3 is made up of 14 amino acids. Germline assignment: CDR1 SQVTM and CDR2 ANQGSEA. CDR3 residues: CSVLLGGPYNEQFF. The CDR3 nucleotides are TGCAGCGTCCTCCTGGGGGGTCCTTACAATGAGCAGTTCTTC.

The gene calls are TRBV30 and TRBJ2-2; 8 bases align to TRBD1. The trim removed 0 bases at V and 1 base at J, leaving 4 bases unmatched. CDR3 length: 16 amino acids. Germline assignment: CDR1 GTSNPN and CDR2 SVGIG (reference sequence). The CDR3 DNA is TGTGCCTGGAGTGTCCCCGGGACAGGGAACACCGGGGAGCTGTTTTTT. Its translation: CAWSVPGTGNTGELFF.

The chain is built from TRBV6-5 and TRBJ1-1; D is unclear. CDR1 and CDR2 (germline): MNHEY, SVGAGI. V was trimmed by 2 bases and J by 1 base, leaving 5 bases between them. CDR3 size: 13 residues. The CDR3 spells CASSYGGNTEAFF. In DNA, the CDR3 is TGTGCCAGCAGTTACGGAGGGAACACTGAAGCTTTCTTT.

The chain couples TRBV7-2 to TRBJ2-5; 8 bases are a match to TRBD2. The length of the CDR3 is 15 residues. Germline V gene sequence: CDR1 SGHTA, CDR2 FQGNSA. The V segment lost 3 bases and the J segment 4 bases; nucleotides outside the gene matches: 7. The CDR3 is CASSLSSGYLETQYF. In nucleotides, the CDR3 is TGTGCCAGCAGCTTGTCTAGCGGGTACCTAGAGACCCAGTACTTC.

The rearrangement joins TRBV5-5 to TRBJ1-3; the D gene is possibly TRBD1 (5 bases). CDR1 SGHKS and CDR2 YYEKEE come from the germline V gene (reference sequence). Trimming took off 2 bases at V and 0 bases at J, with 21 bases between the two ends. The CDR3 sequence is 19 residues long. The CDR3 nucleotides read TGTGCCAGCAGCTTCCGTGACAGCGTCGGATGGGCCTCTGGAAACACCATATATTTT. It translates to CASSFRDSVGWASGNTIYF.

The chain links TRBV27 to TRBJ1-6; D is ambiguous. In germline, CDR1 is MNHEY, CDR2 SMNVEV (reference sequence). Deletions cut 7 bases from V and 0 bases from J, with 10 bases between. The CDR3 totals 15 residues. Written as DNA, the CDR3 is TGTGCCAGCACTGATTCGAGCTCCTATAATTCACCCCTCCACTTT. It translates to CASTDSSSYNSPLHF.

The DNA for the CDR3 is TGTGCCACCAGCAGAGATAGCGTTAATGAGCAGTTCTTC. This codes for CATSRDSVNEQFF. The V gene is TRBV15, the J gene TRBJ2-1; weak D call: TRBD2 (5 bases). V dropped 0 bases and J dropped 7 bases, with 7 bases sitting between them. This CDR3 comprises 13 residues. The germline gives CDR1 LNHNV, CDR2 YYDKDF (reference sequence).

The chain carries TRBV12-5 and TRBJ1-5, with 9 bases matching TRBD1. Per germline, CDR1 LGHNT and CDR2 FRNRAP. The CDR3 contains 16 residues. J was trimmed by 5 bases and V by 0 bases; bases with no gene match: 5. CDR3 sequence reads: CASGLVLGTGYQPQHF. The CDR3 DNA sequence: TGTGCTAGTGGTTTGGTATTAGGGACAGGGTATCAGCCCCAGCATTTT.

The chain recombines TRBV12-3 or TRBV12-4 with TRBJ1-6; D is ambiguous. V was pared by 3 bases and J by 14 bases, with 8 bases between. The CDR3 covers 11 residues. For the CDR3, the DNA is TGTGCCAGCAGTTTCTCTGGAGCCCTCCACTTT. Translation gives CASSFSGALHF.

The count of this clone is one. V usage is TRBV3-1 (or the pseudogene TRBV3-2) and J usage is TRBJ2-7; 7 bases map to TRBD2. The CDR3 extends over 14 amino acids. Losses at the gene ends were 6 bases for V and 2 bases for J; bases not matched to a gene: 7. The germline gives CDR1 LGHDT, CDR2 YNNKEL (reference sequence). Here the CDR3 reads CASSRGGPTYEQYF. The CDR3 DNA sequence: TGTGCCAGCAGTCGCGGGGGTCCAACCTACGAGCAGTACTTC.

V gene TRBV2 combines with J gene TRBJ1-1; TRBD1 matches 9 bases. The V gene end was trimmed by 4 bases and the J gene end by 5 bases; junction bases not matched to a gene: 8. CDR1 is SNHLY, CDR2 FYNNEI, per germline. The CDR3 runs to 15 residues. The CDR3 DNA is TGTGCCAGCAGTGTACAGGGGGCAGTAAGGACTGAAGCTTTCTTT. Its translation is CASSVQGAVRTEAFF.

This clone was detected only once. The rearrangement joins TRBV20-1 to TRBJ1-1; TRBD1 might be the D (6 bases). The V end lost 8 bases, the J end lost 1 base, and 8 bases lay between the germline ends. Germline loops: CDR1 DFQATT, CDR2 SNEGSKA (reference sequence). The CDR3 has 11 amino acids. CDR3 residues: CSTGRNTEAFF. The DNA of the CDR3 is TGCAGTACAGGGAGGAACACTGAAGCTTTCTTT.

The rearrangement links TRBV7-2 to TRBJ1-2, with D unclear. V was trimmed by 1 base and J by 4 bases, leaving 13 bases between them. The CDR3 is 15 amino acids. Germline V gene data show CDR1 as SGHTA and CDR2 as FQGNSA. Here the CDR3 DNA reads TGTGCCAGCAGCTTAGACGGACTTTACAGCTATGGCTACACCTTC. Translating gives CASSLDGLYSYGYTF.

Only one count was recorded for this clone. The chain has TRBV27 and TRBJ1-5; D remains ambiguous. Germline V lookup: CDR1 MNHEY, CDR2 SMNVEV (reference sequence). V was pared by 6 bases and J by 3 bases, with 12 bases between. This CDR3 spans 14 amino acids. The CDR3 spells CASSPSGVNQPQHF. CDR3 in DNA: TGTGCCAGCAGCCCCTCCGGGGTCAATCAGCCCCAGCATTTT.

The CDR3 is CASSLAAGGSYEQYF. The CDR3 nucleotides read TGTGCCAGCAGCTTAGCGGCGGGGGGGTCCTACGAGCAGTACTTC. The V gene is TRBV11-3, the J gene TRBJ2-7; 9 positions agree with TRBD2. The germline V gene has CDR1 SGHNT and CDR2 YENEEA. CDR3 length: 15 amino acids. Trimming took 1 base from V and 1 from J; bases not matched to a gene: 2.

The CDR3 DNA reads as TGTGCCATCGTAACAGCTGGAAACACCATATATTTT. As protein: CAIVTAGNTIYF. The chain links TRBV10-3 to TRBJ1-3; no definite D call. Germline CDR1 is ENHRY and CDR2 is SYGVKD. CDR3 size: 12 residues. Trimming left V 8 bases short and J 2 bases short, with 7 bases between.

This sequence joins TRBV29-1 and TRBJ2-1; no definite D call. The CDR3 sequence is 13 residues long. Germline assignment: CDR1 SQVTM and CDR2 ANQGSEA. The V end was cut by 4 bases, the J end by 0 bases, with 7 bases between. The CDR3 DNA reads as TGCAGCGTTGTGCAGTTCTCCTACAATGAGCAGTTCTTC. It codes for CSVVQFSYNEQFF.

J is TRBJ2-1 and V is TRBV13; D possibly corresponds to TRBD1 (5 bases). V was cut by 8 bases and J by 3 bases, with 17 bases left in between. Germline V gene data show CDR1 as PRHDT and CDR2 as FYEKMQ (reference sequence). This CDR3 comprises 15 residues. CDR3 in DNA: TGTGCCAGCTGCAACCTCAGGGAATTCTACAATGAGCAGTTCTTC. Translated, it gives CASCNLREFYNEQFF.

This clone was observed once. V and J are TRBV6-5 and TRBJ1-5; 9 bases match TRBD1. The ends lost 6 bases at V and 7 bases at J; junction bases unmatched: 10. The CDR3 totals 15 residues. Germline CDR1 is MNHEY and CDR2 is SVGAGI. The CDR3 is CASSPEGQGRQPQHF. CDR3 bases: TGTGCCAGCAGCCCAGAGGGACAGGGAAGACAGCCCCAGCATTTT.

The V and J genes are TRBV10-3 and TRBJ1-6, with TRBD1 as a possible D gene (5 bases). This CDR3 comprises 13 residues. The germline V and J ends were trimmed by 7 bases and 9 bases, with 13 bases remaining between them. Germline V gives CDR1 ENHRY, CDR2 SYGVKD. The chain's CDR3 is CAIKEGVASPLHF. CDR3 in DNA: TGTGCCATCAAGGAAGGGGTTGCTTCACCCCTCCACTTT.

This clone was seen just once. The chain combines TRBV18 with TRBJ1-4, with 7 bases aligning to TRBD1. After removal of 5 bases from V and 5 bases from J, the junction contained 8 bases not matched to a gene. Germline V gene data show CDR1 as KGHSH and CDR2 as LQKENI. This CDR3 is 15 amino acids long. CDR3 protein: CASSTRQGQNEKLFF. In DNA, the CDR3 is TGTGCCAGCTCAACCCGACAGGGCCAAAATGAAAAACTGTTTTTT.

This chain uses TRBV7-6 with TRBJ2-7, with TRBD2 matching 7 bases. The CDR3 sequence is 15 residues long. The V gene end was trimmed by 4 bases and the J gene end by 6 bases; junction bases not matched to a gene: 12. Germline lookup yields CDR1 SGHVS and CDR2 FNYEAQ. Written as DNA, the CDR3 is TGTGCCAGCAGCTCCCCGCGGGGGAGACTAGGCGAGCAGTACTTC. Translated: CASSSPRGRLGEQYF.

This chain joins TRBV13 and TRBJ1-2, with D perhaps matching TRBD1 (5 bases). Germline V gene sequence: CDR1 PRHDT, CDR2 FYEKMQ (reference sequence). V lost 6 bases to trimming and J lost 8 bases, with 7 bases between them. The CDR3 spans 10 residues. For the CDR3, the DNA is TGTGCCAGCAGTCCAGGGGGCTACACCTTC. Its protein is CASSPGGYTF. Looking up the rest from reference TRBV13 and TRBJ1-2 gives the full variable domain: AAGVIQSPRHLIKEKRETATLKCYPIPRHDTVYWYQQGPGQDPQFLISFYEKMQSDKGSIPDRFSAQQFSDYHSELNMSSLELGDSALYFCASSPGGYTFGSGTRLTVV.

The rearrangement uses TRBV3-1 (or the pseudogene TRBV3-2) and TRBJ2-7; D unresolved. The V and J ends lost 1 base and 3 bases respectively, with 22 bases between them. The CDR3 has 18 residues. Germline V CDR1 and CDR2: LGHDT, YNNKEL (reference sequence). The CDR3 DNA sequence: TGTGCCAGCAGCCAAGCCCCACCAGCGACCACCGCAAACTACGAGCAGTACTTC. This sequence encodes CASSQAPPATTANYEQYF.

The chain combines TRBV20-1 with TRBJ2-1, with D maybe TRBD2 (6 bases). The CDR3 contains 11 residues. Germline V gene data show CDR1 as DFQATT and CDR2 as SNEGSKA (reference sequence). The V and J ends lost 4 bases and 10 bases respectively, with 11 bases between them. The CDR3 DNA reads TGCAGTGCTATTAGGCGGGAAGAGCAGTTCTTC. Translating gives CSAIRREEQFF.

V gene TRBV6-5 combines with J gene TRBJ2-1; 11 bases map to TRBD2. This CDR3 is 15 amino acids long. The germline CDR1 and CDR2 sequences are MNHEY and SVGAGI. V was pared by 6 bases and J by 5 bases, with 6 bases of the junction left unmatched. DNA of the CDR3: TGTGCCAGCAGGCCATCACTAGCGGGAGACAATGAGCAGTTCTTC. It specifies CASRPSLAGDNEQFF.

V is TRBV29-1 and J is TRBJ2-4; D not resolved. Trimming stripped 6 bases from V and 2 bases from J, with 11 bases between. The CDR3 is 13 amino acids. The germline V gene has CDR1 SQVTM and CDR2 ANQGSEA. The CDR3 reads CSVEPLTKNIQYF. As DNA, the CDR3 is TGCAGCGTAGAGCCCCTCACCAAAAACATTCAGTACTTC.

The chain links TRBV4-1 to TRBJ2-3; D ambiguous. This CDR3 spans 17 amino acids. Trimming pared 0 bases from V and 1 base from J, leaving 14 bases between. Per germline, CDR1 MGHRA and CDR2 YSYEKL. The CDR3 bases are TGCGCCAGCAGCCAAGACCCCCCTAGTTACGGCACAGATACGCAGTATTTT. Protein sequence: CASSQDPPSYGTDTQYF.

This clone was recorded a few times. The chain uses TRBV25-1 and TRBJ1-4, with TRBD1 matching over 12 bases. CDR1 and CDR2 (germline): MGHDK, SYGVNS. V lost 8 bases and J lost 13; bases outside the gene matches: 11. This CDR3 has 14 residues. DNA of the CDR3: TGTGCCAGCCTTGACGGGACAGGGGGCGAGGGACTGTTTTTT. Encoded protein: CASLDGTGGEGLFF.

In this sample, this clone turned up once. V gene TRBV6-2 or TRBV6-3 combines with J gene TRBJ1-2; possible D gene TRBD1, 6 bases. CDR3 length: 13 residues. V was pared by 0 bases and J by 8 bases, with 10 bases between. Germline V CDR1 and CDR2: MNHEY, SVGEGT. CDR3 bases: TGTGCCAGCAGTTACTCGACAGGAAGGGGCTACACCTTC. It yields the protein CASSYSTGRGYTF.